This TCR beta chain stems from a study of blood T cell repertoires in COVID-19. Study information: Sites in the United States, Italy and Spain provided acute and convalescent COVID-19 samples.

The CDR3 contains 14 residues. CDR1 and CDR2 (germline): GTSNPN, SVGIG (reference sequence). V was clipped by 3 bases and J by 10 bases, with 16 bases between them. All enrollees were about 18 to 89 years old and from about 24 US areas. Assignment of participants to cohorts was predicated upon participant-reported clinical history. In the authors' workflow: Amplification of reference gene primers provided the estimated nucleated cell counts. The repertoire was sequenced with immunoSEQ multiplex PCR; TCRdb's copy has only in-frame clones and lacks some. The V and J calls and clone size were taken over from that table, and D and trimming were inferred from the DNA. This sample has some 240,000 clones, with roughly 80% found just once.

The rearrangement links TRBV30 to TRBJ1-6; possibly TRBD1 for D (5 bases). This TCR came from a middle-aged man who had recovered from COVID-19. The specimen was PBMCs or T cells enriched from blood (not recorded which). CDR3 DNA sequence: TGTGCCTGGAGCGTAACAGGCCATGGATCACCCCTCCACTTT. This translates into CAWSVTGHGSPLHF.